This TCR beta chain was sequenced for a study of blood T cells in healthy people across ages. Overall study findings and caveats: The study regarded diversity estimates from one million T cells as underestimates.

The V end lost 4 bases, the J end lost 1 base, and 9 bases lay between the germline ends. This CDR3 is 14 amino acids long. Germline values: CDR1 SGHAT, CDR2 FQDESV (reference sequence). The second PCR ran roughly 6 to 12 cycles with a sample-barcoded 5' primer and J-beta primers. The template-switch adaptor, which had 12 random nucleotides, put a tag on each cDNA molecule. TCRdb fed the 5' RACE reads into MiXCR, producing one record per CDR3 protein. This table has around 1,700,000 distinct CDR3 sequences, approximately 28% appearing once. Donors ranged from roughly 6 to 100 years old and were healthy Caucasians in Russia. With respect to this clonotype: Antigen unknown.

The sample comprised blood. This chain joins TRBV11-1 and TRBJ2-3, with D uncertain. The clonotype originates from a woman in her twenties or thirties in good health. The CDR3 region is CASSYVGGTDTQYF. The CDR3 DNA sequence: TGTGCCAGCAGCTACGTTGGGGGCACAGATACGCAGTATTTT.